The 29 T cell receptor beta chains presented below share a single source sample, sequenced in a study of metastatic and nonmetastatic thyroid tumors. TCRdb re-processed the PCR reads through MiXCR. The sample yields 35,000 to 45,000 clones, roughly 20% seen once. The entire patient cohort was treatment-naive prior to thyroid surgery. Input material: blood. All receptors come from a female donor with papillary thyroid cancer or a benign thyroid nodule (not recorded which). Some clones in this sample may be carry-over from other donors' samples.

The rearrangement joins TRBV24-1 to TRBJ2-2, with D unresolved. This CDR3 has 15 residues. V was clipped by 1 base and J by 6 bases, with 11 bases between them. In germline, CDR1 is KGHDR, CDR2 SFDVKD. The CDR3 nucleotides are TGTGCCACCAGTGATTTATCCAGTCCGTCCGGGGAGCTGTTTTTT. Residues: CATSDLSSPSGELFF.

Relative to its sample, this clone is medium-sized. The gene calls are TRBV15 and TRBJ2-7, with 7 bases that match TRBD1. Germline loops: CDR1 LNHNV, CDR2 YYDKDF (reference sequence). The V and J ends lost 2 bases and 2 bases, in that order; junction bases with no gene match: 3. This CDR3 is 14 amino acids long. CDR3 amino acids: CATSRRDRPYEQYF. The CDR3 DNA reads TGTGCCACCAGCAGACGGGACAGACCCTACGAGCAGTACTTC.

The chain uses TRBV5-8 and TRBJ1-6; D gene unclear. Germline V gene lookup returns CDR1 SGHTS and CDR2 YDEGEE. Trimming took 4 bases from V and 7 from J, leaving 12 bases between them. The CDR3 contains 14 residues. In DNA form, the CDR3 reads TGTGCCAGCAGCCTGAAGGCGATCAATTCACCCCTCCACTTT. As protein: CASSLKAINSPLHF.

The genes are TRBV28 and TRBJ2-2, with 9 bases aligning to TRBD1. This CDR3 comprises 16 residues. The germline V gene has CDR1 MDHEN and CDR2 SYDVKM. Unmatched junction bases numbered 2, after V lost 0 bases and J lost 3 bases. Written as DNA, the CDR3 is TGTGCCAGCAGTTTATGGGACAGGGGTGACACCGGGGAGCTGTTTTTT. Its translation: CASSLWDRGDTGELFF.

This chain connects TRBV6-5 to TRBJ2-1; no clear D. The CDR3 is 15 residues long. Germline V gene sequence: CDR1 MNHEY, CDR2 SVGAGI. Trimming removed 3 bases at V and 0 bases at J, with 9 bases between. The CDR3, as DNA: TGTGCCAGCAGTTATCTGGTGGTCTCCTACAATGAGCAGTTCTTC. Amino acid sequence: CASSYLVVSYNEQFF.

As regards this clone: Possible read error: a much larger clone is one base away. Distinct nucleotide sequences in the sample also encode this CDR3. This chain connects TRBV11-2 to TRBJ2-4; perhaps TRBD2 as D (6 bases). V was pared by 5 bases and J by 0 bases, with 11 bases between. Germline CDR1 and CDR2: SGHAT and FQNNGV. CDR3 length equals 15 residues. The chain's CDR3 is CASSREAIAKNIQYF. The CDR3 nucleotides are TGTGCCAGCAGCAGGGAGGCCATAGCCAAAAACATTCAGTACTTC.

This clone is judged medium-sized (0.01 to 0.1%). The CDR3 bases are TGCGCCAGCAGCTTGTTAGGGGGCTACACCTTC. Amino acid sequence: CASSLLGGYTF. This rearrangement joins TRBV5-1 to TRBJ1-2; D is unresolved. Trimming took off 1 base at V and 8 bases at J, with 6 bases between the two ends. The CDR3 extends over 11 amino acids. Germline CDR1 SGHRS, CDR2 YFSETQ.

As for this clone: One end of the junction varies from germline; a read error may be responsible. This chain joins TRBV28 and TRBJ1-2, with D tentatively TRBD1 (6 bases). This CDR3 is 12 amino acids long. Germline assignment: CDR1 MDHEN and CDR2 SYDVKM. The CDR3 coding sequence is TGCGCCAGCAAACAGGGCAGGGGAGGCTGCACCTTC. Its protein is CASKQGRGGCTF.

This clone has ten or more counts. The V and J genes are TRBV11-2 and TRBJ2-5; 7 bases align to TRBD2. The CDR3 is 14 amino acids. Germline CDR1 is SGHAT and CDR2 is FQNNGV. The trim removed 1 base at V and 3 bases at J, leaving 2 bases unmatched. Here the CDR3 DNA reads TGTGCCAGCAGCTTAGGGCTAGCGGAAGAGACCCAGTACTTC. It yields the protein CASSLGLAEETQYF.

The V and J genes are TRBV27 and TRBJ1-1; possible D gene TRBD1, 6 bases. The germline CDR1 and CDR2 sequences are MNHEY and SMNVEV (reference sequence). The CDR3 totals 15 residues. Between the trimmed V and J ends, which lost 5 bases and 8 bases, there was a span of 21 bases. As DNA, the CDR3 is TGTGCCAGCAGTGTACCAGGACAGTGGGCTAGGGAAGCTTTCTTT. This sequence encodes CASSVPGQWAREAFF.

This clone is medium-sized in the sample. The chain uses TRBV6-1 and TRBJ1-2, with D possibly TRBD1 on 6 matching bases. V shed 5 bases and J shed 6 bases, with 13 bases lying between them. This CDR3 region has 13 residues. CDR1 and CDR2 (germline): MNHNS, SASEGT. The CDR3 spells CASSRQARDGYTF. The CDR3 DNA is TGTGCCAGCAGTCGACAGGCGCGCGATGGCTACACCTTC.

The chain employs TRBV20-1 and TRBJ1-2; no clear D gene. V shed 2 bases and J shed 5 bases, with 9 bases lying between them. This CDR3 has 12 amino acids. Germline loops: CDR1 DFQATT, CDR2 SNEGSKA (reference sequence). Here the CDR3 DNA reads TGCAGTGCTAGATCCACCGGATATGGCTACACCTTC. As protein: CSARSTGYGYTF.

This clone showed up many times. This chain links TRBV19 with TRBJ1-4, with D uncertain. Germline V gene sequence: CDR1 LNHDA, CDR2 SQIVND (reference sequence). The V and J ends lost 5 bases and 8 bases respectively, with 12 bases between them. The CDR3 has 13 amino acids. The CDR3 DNA reads TGTGCCAGTAGTTTACTATCAACAGAAAAACTGTTTTTT. Translation: CASSLLSTEKLFF. The entire variable domain, with the rest obtained from reference TRBV19 and TRBJ1-4, is as follows: DGGITQSPKYLFRKEGQNVTLSCEQNLNHDAMYWYRQDPGQGLRLIYYSQIVNDFQKGDIAEGYSVSREKKESFPLTVTSAQKNPTAFYLCASSLLSTEKLFFGSGTQLSVL.

This clone is labeled medium-sized. The chain is built from TRBV6-1 and TRBJ1-2; D remains ambiguous. Trimming removed 0 bases at V and 5 bases at J, with 13 bases between. The CDR3 runs 15 residues. Germline CDR1 is MNHNS and CDR2 is SASEGT. CDR3: CASSEALSSLYGYTF. The CDR3 DNA is TGTGCCAGCAGTGAAGCACTCTCTTCATTGTATGGCTACACCTTC.

This clone turned up a few times. A much larger clone differs from this one at a single base, so this may be a read error. The DNA for the CDR3 is TGTGCCAGCAGCATCCAGGGTACGGGAGGGGATGAGCAGTGCTTC. It specifies CASSIQGTGGDEQCF. This chain joins TRBV9 and TRBJ2-7; 8 nucleotides line up with TRBD2. The germline gives CDR1 SGDLS, CDR2 YYNGEE. The CDR3 length is 15 residues.

In its sample, this clone was seen a few times. The gene calls are TRBV28 and TRBJ2-2; D is undetermined. The CDR3 contains 16 residues. V was cut by 7 bases and J by 0 bases, with 15 bases left in between. The V gene's germline CDR1 is MDHEN and CDR2 SYDVKM. The CDR3 is CASTTYRPSNTGELFF. Written as DNA, the CDR3 is TGTGCCAGCACGACCTATCGTCCATCGAACACCGGGGAGCTGTTTTTT.

In this sample, this clone turned up many times. This chain links TRBV12-3 or TRBV12-4 with TRBJ2-2; either TRBD1 or TRBD2 may fit D (6 bases each). The CDR3 is 14 amino acids. Trimming took off 2 bases at V and 3 bases at J, with 7 bases between the two ends. Here the CDR3 reads CASSLRGDTGELFF. In nucleotides, the CDR3 is TGTGCCAGCAGTTTAAGGGGGGACACCGGGGAGCTGTTTTTT.

The gene calls are TRBV11-2 and TRBJ2-3, with 11 positions matching TRBD2. Germline CDR1 reads SGHAT; CDR2 reads FQNNGV. Germline trimming cut 5 bases from V and 4 bases from J; bases unmatched to any gene: 8. This CDR3 has 16 residues. In DNA form, the CDR3 reads TGTGCCAGCAGCCCCATAGCGGGAGGGGGCGCAGATACGCAGTATTTT. This codes for CASSPIAGGGADTQYF. The variable domain in full, completed from reference TRBV11-2 and TRBJ2-3, reads EAGVAQSPRYKIIEKRQSVAFWCNPISGHATLYWYQQILGQGPKLLIQFQNNGVVDDSQLPKDRFSAERLKGVDSTLKIQPAKLEDSAVYLCASSPIAGGGADTQYFGPGTRLTVL.

This chain links TRBV20-1 with TRBJ2-1; perhaps TRBD2 as D (6 bases). The V and J ends lost 1 base and 0 bases respectively, with 10 bases between them. From germline, CDR1 is DFQATT and CDR2 SNEGSKA (reference sequence). This CDR3 is built from 15 residues. The CDR3 is CSARVRRDSYNEQFF. In DNA, the CDR3 is TGCAGTGCTAGAGTCCGGCGGGACTCCTACAATGAGCAGTTCTTC.

A note on this clone: A much larger clone lies a single base off, so this may be a read error. The chain recombines TRBV7-9 with TRBJ2-5; a weak D match, TRBD1 (6 bases). In germline, CDR1 is SEHNR, CDR2 FQNEAQ (reference sequence). The CDR3 is 16 residues long. V lost 5 bases to trimming and J lost 4 bases, with 20 bases between them. CDR3 protein: CASSKPAGAALETQYF. CDR3 sequence (DNA): TGTGCCAGCAGCAAACCCGCAGGGGCCGCCCTAGAGACCCAGTACTTC. The complete variable domain, with remaining parts taken from reference TRBV7-9 and TRBJ2-5, reads DTGVSQNPRHKITKRGQNVTFRCDPISEHNRLYWYRQTLGQGPEFLTYFQNEAQLEKSRLLSDRFSAERPKGSFSTLEIQRTEQGDSAMYLCASSKPAGAALETQYFGPGTRLLVL.

By its share, this clone is medium-sized (0.01 to 0.1%). The chain carries TRBV6-5 and TRBJ2-1; D is tentatively TRBD1 or TRBD2 (5 bases each). Germline V CDR1 and CDR2: MNHEY, SVGAGI. Trimming cost V 2 bases and J 5 bases, with 7 bases left between them. This CDR3 has 13 residues. CDR3 region: CASSYRGDNEQFF. The CDR3 DNA is TGTGCCAGCAGTTACCGGGGCGACAATGAGCAGTTCTTC.

About this clone: At one boundary the junction diverges from the germline segment, which might be a read error. This chain uses TRBV4-2 with TRBJ1-2, with D possibly matching TRBD1 (5 bases). CDR1 LGHNA and CDR2 YNFKEQ come from the germline V gene. The CDR3 has 16 residues. DNA of the CDR3: TGTGCCAGCAGCCAAGAGGAATGGGCCTGGGACTATTGCTACACCTTC. It translates to CASSQEEWAWDYCYTF.

This clone turned up a few times. The V gene is TRBV27, the J gene TRBJ1-5; D gene ambiguous. From germline, CDR1 is MNHEY and CDR2 SMNVEV (reference sequence). The CDR3 has 15 residues. V gave up 0 bases and J gave up 3 bases, with 9 bases separating them. The DNA of the CDR3 is TGTGCCAGCAGTTTATCCAGAGGGCTCAATCAGCCCCAGCATTTT. The encoded protein is CASSLSRGLNQPQHF.

With respect to this clone: This sequence may be a read error, since a much larger clone differs from it by one base. J is TRBJ2-3 and V is TRBV18; TRBD2 is a possible D gene (6 bases). The CDR3 consists of 15 residues. Germline lookup yields CDR1 KGHSH and CDR2 LQKENI. CDR3 bases: TGTGCCAGCTCACCACTAGCGGCGGGCACAGGTACGCAGTATTTT. Its translation is CASSPLAAGTGTQYF.

About this clone itself: One junction end does not reproduce the germline sequence, and a read error may be involved. The CDR3 sequence: CASSESVAIINHPQHF. CDR3 bases: TGTGCCAGCAGTGAAAGTGTTGCCATTATCAATCATCCCCAGCATTTT. This chain connects TRBV6-1 to TRBJ1-5, with no clear D. Per germline, CDR1 MNHNS and CDR2 SASEGT. This CDR3 contains 16 residues.

Of note for this clone: Mismatch with germline at one junction end may stem from a read error. The V and J genes are TRBV6-1 and TRBJ1-1, with no clear D. This CDR3 contains 14 residues. Germline values: CDR1 MNHNS, CDR2 SASEGT. The CDR3 DNA reads TGTGCCAGCACCTATTTGGCGAGAGGCAATGAAGATTTCTTT. Protein sequence: CASTYLARGNEDFF.

This clone came up many times. The chain uses TRBV11-2 and TRBJ2-7, with 7 nucleotides matching TRBD2. The germline CDR1 and CDR2 sequences are SGHAT and FQNNGV. This CDR3 is 14 amino acids long. J lost 3 bases, V lost 1 base, and 3 bases had no gene match. The DNA for the CDR3 is TGTGCCAGCAGCTTAGGACTAGCAGGCTACGAGCAGTACTTC. This gives the protein CASSLGLAGYEQYF.

This clone was observed at least ten times. The chain joins TRBV11-3 to TRBJ1-1; D perhaps matches TRBD1 (6 bases). The germline CDR1 and CDR2 sequences are SGHNT and YENEEA. The CDR3 has 15 amino acids. Trimming removed 1 base at V and 1 base at J, with 10 bases between. The CDR3 nucleotides read TGTGCCAGCAGCTTAGGACAGGTCGGGAACACTGAAGCTTTCTTT. As protein: CASSLGQVGNTEAFF.

The gene calls are TRBV6-1 and TRBJ2-3; D possibly uses TRBD1 or TRBD2 (5 bases each). From germline, CDR1 is MNHNS and CDR2 SASEGT. The V end was cut by 6 bases, the J end by 14 bases, with 24 bases between. This CDR3 spans 14 amino acids. The CDR3 nucleotides are TGTGCCAGCAGGTCCGGGGCTGCCTATGTCGTATTGTATTTT. Amino acids: CASRSGAAYVVLYF.